The 3 T cell receptor beta chains reported below all come from one sample, sequenced in a study of T cells in severe cutaneous drug reactions. Libraries were made by iRepertoire multiplex PCR with TCR subtype-specific primers for bulk and single-cell sequencing. TCRdb reprocessed the multiplex PCR reads and stores each CDR3 protein as one record, lacking DNA. Recorded here are around 20,000 distinct CDR3 sequences; the top ten clones represent approximately 7%. The donors had carbamazepine-induced Stevens-Johnson syndrome or toxic epidermal necrolysis. Material for sequencing was PBMCs. Receptor source: a human donor with toxic epidermal necrolysis, a severe cutaneous drug reaction.

The chain couples TRBV29-1 to TRBJ2-3; TCRdb proposes TRBD2, but this gene call is untestable without DNA. Germline loops: CDR1 SQVTM, CDR2 ANQGSEA. This CDR3 contains 18 residues. The CDR3 is CSVDGLAGASWGTDTQYF.

The chain is built from TRBV5-4 and TRBJ1-2. There are 17 residues in the CDR3. CDR1 and CDR2 from the germline V gene are SGHNT and YYREEE (reference sequence). CDR3: CASSLGRLETLNYGYTF.

The rearrangement links TRBV20-1 to TRBJ2-2. The length of the CDR3 is 15 residues. Germline values: CDR1 DFQATT, CDR2 SNEGSKA (reference sequence). This CDR3 reads CSARDEGWSAGELFF.